A single TCR beta chain is shown here with its context. Its target is unknown. These data originate in a study of cytomegalovirus exposure and HLA in healthy donors. Study-wide results and limits: Approximately 18,000 TCR beta sequences were associated with HLA alleles at 0.05 false discovery rate in a later analysis. An analysis that came later showed most CMV-associated TCR beta chains appearing HLA-restricted. In presence/absence analyses, roughly uniform sequencing depth across donors was assumed. Reports credit the classifier with highly specific, highly sensitive diagnosis of cytomegalovirus status.

The CDR3 is 15 residues long. CDR1 is MNHEY and CDR2 is SMNVEV in the germline V gene (reference sequence). V lost 5 bases and J lost 2, with 16 bases in between. 13 Jbeta primers and 60 Vbeta primers were used for the PCR. Produced via immunoSEQ multiplex PCR; TCRdb's table is partial and in-frame only. The sample lists 180,000 or so clones, 65% to 80% occurring once. Sequenced: PBMCs. The sequence was collected from a woman in her thirties in good health and CMV-seropositive. This sequence joins TRBV27 and TRBJ2-7; D possibly corresponds to TRBD1 (7 bases). CDR3 residues: CASSGGTDLPYEQYF. CDR3 DNA sequence: TGTGCCAGCAGTGGGGGGACAGATCTTCCCTACGAGCAGTACTTC.